This TCR beta chain was obtained from a study of T-cell reconstitution after alpha-beta-depleted transplantation in children. This clonotype was seen only a few times. This CDR3 contains 14 residues. From germline, CDR1 is SGHRS and CDR2 YFSETQ. Molecular barcoding with unique molecular identifiers was used for the TCRbeta library. TCRdb ran MiXCR on the PCR reads and lists one entry per CDR3 protein. This table has approximately 400,000 distinct CDR3 sequences, around 15% appearing once. V and J are TRBV5-1 and TRBJ2-1, with 9 bases fitting TRBD1. The input for sequencing was PBMCs, mostly from graft donor cells, taken 360 days after TCRalphabeta/CD19-depleted stem cell transplant. The TCR comes from a boy under two years old who had a stem cell transplant for Wiskott-Aldrich syndrome, so the T cells may come from the graft donor. DNA for the CDR3: TGCGCATCAGCCAGGGACAGGGTGGGCAATGAGCAGTTCTTC. Translation gives CASARDRVGNEQFF.